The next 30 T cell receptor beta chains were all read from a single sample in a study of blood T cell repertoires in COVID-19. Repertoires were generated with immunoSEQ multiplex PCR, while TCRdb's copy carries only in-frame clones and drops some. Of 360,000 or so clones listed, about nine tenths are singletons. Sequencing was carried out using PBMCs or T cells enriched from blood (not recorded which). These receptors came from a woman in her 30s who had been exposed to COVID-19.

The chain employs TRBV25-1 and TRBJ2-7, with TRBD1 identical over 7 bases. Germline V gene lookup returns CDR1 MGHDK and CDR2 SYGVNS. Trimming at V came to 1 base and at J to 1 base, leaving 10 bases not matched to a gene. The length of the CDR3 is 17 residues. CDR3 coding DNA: TGTGCCAGCAGTGAATTACCCCACAGGGGTTTGTCCTACGAGCAGTACTTC. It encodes CASSELPHRGLSYEQYF.

The CDR3 nucleotides read TGCGCCAGCAGCCAGGTCCCGGGACACGGACAAGAGACCCAGTACTTC. Translating it yields CASSQVPGHGQETQYF. V and J are TRBV4-1 and TRBJ2-5; D may be TRBD1 (6 bases). In germline, CDR1 is MGHRA, CDR2 YSYEKL. V gave up 3 bases and J gave up 2 bases, with 16 bases separating them. There are 16 residues in the CDR3.

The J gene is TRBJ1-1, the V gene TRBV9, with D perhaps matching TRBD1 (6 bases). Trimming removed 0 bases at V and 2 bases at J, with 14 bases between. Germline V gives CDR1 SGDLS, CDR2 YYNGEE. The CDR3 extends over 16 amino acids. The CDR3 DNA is TGTGCCAGCAGCGTAGGATTAGGGACAACAAACACTGAAGCTTTCTTT. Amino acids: CASSVGLGTTNTEAFF.

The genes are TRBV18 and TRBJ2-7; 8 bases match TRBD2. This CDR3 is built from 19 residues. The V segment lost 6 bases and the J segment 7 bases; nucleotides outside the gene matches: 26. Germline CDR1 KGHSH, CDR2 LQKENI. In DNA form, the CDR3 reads TGTGCCAGCTCCAACCCGGGGGATAGCGGGGCTACATCATCTGGGGAGCAGTACTTC. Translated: CASSNPGDSGATSSGEQYF.

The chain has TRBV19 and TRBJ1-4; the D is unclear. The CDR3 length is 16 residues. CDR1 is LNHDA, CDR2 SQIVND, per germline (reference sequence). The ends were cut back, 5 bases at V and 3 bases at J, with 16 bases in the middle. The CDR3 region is CASSPRSYGANEKLFF. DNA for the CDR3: TGTGCCAGTAGTCCGAGATCCTACGGGGCTAATGAAAAACTGTTTTTT.

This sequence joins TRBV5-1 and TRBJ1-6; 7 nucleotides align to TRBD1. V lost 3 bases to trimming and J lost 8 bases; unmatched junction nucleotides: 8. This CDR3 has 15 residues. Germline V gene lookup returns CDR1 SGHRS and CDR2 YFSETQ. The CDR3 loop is CASSSDRDRYSPLHF. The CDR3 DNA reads TGCGCCAGCAGCTCTGACCGGGACAGATATTCACCCCTCCACTTT.

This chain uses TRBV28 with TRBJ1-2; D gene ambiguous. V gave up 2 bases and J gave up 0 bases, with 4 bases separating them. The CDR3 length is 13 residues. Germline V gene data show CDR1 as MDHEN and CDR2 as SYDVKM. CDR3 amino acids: CASSLIANYGYTF. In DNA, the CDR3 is TGTGCCAGCAGTTTAATCGCTAACTATGGCTACACCTTC.

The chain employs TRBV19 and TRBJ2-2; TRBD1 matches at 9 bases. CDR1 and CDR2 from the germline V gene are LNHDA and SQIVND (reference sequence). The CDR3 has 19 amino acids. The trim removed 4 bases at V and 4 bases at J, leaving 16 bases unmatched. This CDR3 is CASSTASTGGRLFTGELFF. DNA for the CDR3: TGTGCCAGTAGTACCGCCTCAACAGGGGGCCGTTTGTTCACCGGGGAGCTGTTTTTT.

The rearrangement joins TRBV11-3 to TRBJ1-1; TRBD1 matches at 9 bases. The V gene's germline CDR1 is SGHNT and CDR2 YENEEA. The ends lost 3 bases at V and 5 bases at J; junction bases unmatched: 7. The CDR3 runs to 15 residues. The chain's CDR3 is CASSLKTGGLTEAFF. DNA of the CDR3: TGTGCCAGCAGCTTGAAGACAGGGGGGTTAACTGAAGCTTTCTTT.

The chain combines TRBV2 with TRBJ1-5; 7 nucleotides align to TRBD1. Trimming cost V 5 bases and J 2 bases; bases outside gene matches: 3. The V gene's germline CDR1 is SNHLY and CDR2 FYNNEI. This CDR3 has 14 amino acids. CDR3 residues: CASSQTGGNQPQHF. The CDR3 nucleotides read TGTGCCAGCAGTCAAACAGGGGGCAATCAGCCCCAGCATTTT. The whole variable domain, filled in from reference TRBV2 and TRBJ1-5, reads EPEVTQTPSHQVTQMGQEVILRCVPISNHLYFYWYRQILGQKVEFLVSFYNNEISEKSEIFDDQFSVERPDGSNFTLKIRSTKLEDSAMYFCASSQTGGNQPQHFGDGTRLSIL.

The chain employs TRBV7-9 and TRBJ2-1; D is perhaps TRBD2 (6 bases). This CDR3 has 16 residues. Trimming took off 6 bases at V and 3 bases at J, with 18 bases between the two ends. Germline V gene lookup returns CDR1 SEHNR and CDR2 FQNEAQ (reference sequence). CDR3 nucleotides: TGTGCCAGCAGTTCCTTAGGGGTAGCGGACTACAATGAGCAGTTCTTC. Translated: CASSSLGVADYNEQFF. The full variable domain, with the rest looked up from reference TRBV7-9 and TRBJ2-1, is DTGVSQNPRHKITKRGQNVTFRCDPISEHNRLYWYRQTLGQGPEFLTYFQNEAQLEKSRLLSDRFSAERPKGSFSTLEIQRTEQGDSAMYLCASSSLGVADYNEQFFGPGTRLTVL.

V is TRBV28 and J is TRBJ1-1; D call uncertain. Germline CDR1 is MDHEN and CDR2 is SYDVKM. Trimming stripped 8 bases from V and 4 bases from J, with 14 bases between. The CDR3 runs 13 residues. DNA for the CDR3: TGTGCCAGCCAGTTACCCCGAGGCACTGAAGCTTTCTTT. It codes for CASQLPRGTEAFF.

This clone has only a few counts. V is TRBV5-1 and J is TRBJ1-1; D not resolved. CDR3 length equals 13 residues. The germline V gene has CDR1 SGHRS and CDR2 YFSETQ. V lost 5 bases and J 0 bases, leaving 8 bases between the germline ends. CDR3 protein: CASRPSMNTEAFF. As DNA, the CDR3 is TGCGCCAGCAGGCCCTCTATGAACACTGAAGCTTTCTTT.

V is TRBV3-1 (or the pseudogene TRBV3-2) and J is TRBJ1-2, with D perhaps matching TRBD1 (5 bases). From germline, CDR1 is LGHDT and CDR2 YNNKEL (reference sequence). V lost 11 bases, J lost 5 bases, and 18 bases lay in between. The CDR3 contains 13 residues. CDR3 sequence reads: CASRQTKLYGYTF. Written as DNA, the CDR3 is TGTGCCTCTCGACAGACCAAGCTTTATGGCTACACCTTC.

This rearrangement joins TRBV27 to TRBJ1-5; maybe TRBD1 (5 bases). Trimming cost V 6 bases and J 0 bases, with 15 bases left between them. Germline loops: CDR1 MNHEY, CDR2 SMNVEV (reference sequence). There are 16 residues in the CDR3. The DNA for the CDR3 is TGTGCCAGCAGACGCGGGACGGAATATAGCAATCAGCCCCAGCATTTT. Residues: CASRRGTEYSNQPQHF.

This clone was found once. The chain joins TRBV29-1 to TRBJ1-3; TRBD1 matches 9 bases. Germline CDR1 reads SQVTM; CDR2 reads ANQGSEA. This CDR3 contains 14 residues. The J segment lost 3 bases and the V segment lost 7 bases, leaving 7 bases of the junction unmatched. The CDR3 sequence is CSAGAGQGGNTIYF. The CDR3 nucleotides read TGCAGCGCAGGGGCGGGACAGGGTGGAAACACCATATATTTT.

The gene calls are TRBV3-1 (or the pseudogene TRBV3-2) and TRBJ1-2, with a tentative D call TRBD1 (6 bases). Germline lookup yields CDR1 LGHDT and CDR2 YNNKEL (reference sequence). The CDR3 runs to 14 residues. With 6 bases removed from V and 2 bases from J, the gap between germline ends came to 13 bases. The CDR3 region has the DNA TGTGCCAGCAGAGATCAGGGGTTAAACTATGGCTACACCTTC. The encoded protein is CASRDQGLNYGYTF.

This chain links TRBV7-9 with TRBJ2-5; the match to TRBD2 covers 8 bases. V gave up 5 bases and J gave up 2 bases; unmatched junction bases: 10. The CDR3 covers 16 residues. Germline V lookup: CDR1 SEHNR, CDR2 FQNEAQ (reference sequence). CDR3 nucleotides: TGTGCCAGCAGCCCCGGGACTAGAGAGAGACAAGAGACCCAGTACTTC. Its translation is CASSPGTRERQETQYF. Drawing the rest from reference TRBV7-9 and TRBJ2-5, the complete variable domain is DTGVSQNPRHKITKRGQNVTFRCDPISEHNRLYWYRQTLGQGPEFLTYFQNEAQLEKSRLLSDRFSAERPKGSFSTLEIQRTEQGDSAMYLCASSPGTRERQETQYFGPGTRLLVL.

CDR3 DNA sequence: TGTGCCAGCAACAAGTCCGGGACAGGGAATGAAAAACTGTTTTTT. It encodes CASNKSGTGNEKLFF. V is TRBV28 and J is TRBJ1-4; 9 nucleotides line up with TRBD1. Germline V gene lookup returns CDR1 MDHEN and CDR2 SYDVKM. V shed 7 bases, J shed 5 bases, and the junction held 8 bases outside the gene matches. This CDR3 spans 15 amino acids.

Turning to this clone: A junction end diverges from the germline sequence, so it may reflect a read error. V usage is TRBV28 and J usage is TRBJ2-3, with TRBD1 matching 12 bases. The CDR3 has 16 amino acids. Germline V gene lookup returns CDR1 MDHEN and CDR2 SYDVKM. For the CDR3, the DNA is TGTGCCAGCAGGCGATCCGGGACAGGGGGCACAAATACGCAGTATTTT. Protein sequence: CASRRSGTGGTNTQYF. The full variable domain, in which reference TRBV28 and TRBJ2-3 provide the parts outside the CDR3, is DVKVTQSSRYLVKRTGEKVFLECVQDMDHENMFWYRQDPGLGLRLIYFSYDVKMKEKGDIPEGYSVSREKKERFSLILESASTNQTSMYLCASRRSGTGGTNTQYFGPGTRLTVL.

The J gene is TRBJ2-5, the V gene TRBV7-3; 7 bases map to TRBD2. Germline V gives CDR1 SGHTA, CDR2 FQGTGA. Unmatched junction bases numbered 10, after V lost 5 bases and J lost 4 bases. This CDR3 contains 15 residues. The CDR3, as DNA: TGTGCCAGCAGCCCCCACGGCCCGGGGGGAGAGACCCAGTACTTC. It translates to CASSPHGPGGETQYF.

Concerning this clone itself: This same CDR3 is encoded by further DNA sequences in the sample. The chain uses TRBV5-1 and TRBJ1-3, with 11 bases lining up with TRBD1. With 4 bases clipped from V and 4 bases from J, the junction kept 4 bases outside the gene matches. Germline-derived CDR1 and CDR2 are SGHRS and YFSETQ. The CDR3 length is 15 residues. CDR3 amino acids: CASSPGQGGGNTIYF. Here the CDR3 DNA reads TGCGCCAGCAGCCCGGGACAGGGGGGAGGAAACACCATATATTTT. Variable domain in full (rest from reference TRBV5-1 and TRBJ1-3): KAGVTQTPRYLIKTRGQQVTLSCSPISGHRSVSWYQQTPGQGLQFLFEYFSETQRNKGNFPGRFSGRQFSNSRSEMNVSTLELGDSALYLCASSPGQGGGNTIYFGEGSWLTVV.

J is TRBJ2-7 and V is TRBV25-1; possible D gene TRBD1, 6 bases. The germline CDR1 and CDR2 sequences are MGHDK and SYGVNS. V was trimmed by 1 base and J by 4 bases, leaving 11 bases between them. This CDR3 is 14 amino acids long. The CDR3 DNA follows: TGTGCCAGCAGTGAATGGGGGCACGGATACGAGCAGTACTTC. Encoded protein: CASSEWGHGYEQYF.

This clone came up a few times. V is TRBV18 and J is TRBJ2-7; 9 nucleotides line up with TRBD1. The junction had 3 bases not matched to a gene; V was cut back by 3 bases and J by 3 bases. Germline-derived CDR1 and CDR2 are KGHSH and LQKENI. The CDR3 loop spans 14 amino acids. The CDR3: CASSPTGGGYEQYF. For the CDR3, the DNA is TGTGCCAGCTCACCCACAGGGGGCGGCTACGAGCAGTACTTC. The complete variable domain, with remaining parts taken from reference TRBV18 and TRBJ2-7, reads NAGVMQNPRHLVRRRGQEARLRCSPMKGHSHVYWYRQLPEEGLKFMVYLQKENIIDESGMPKERFSAEFPKEGPSILRIQQVVRGDSAAYFCASSPTGGGYEQYFGPGTRLTVT.

CDR3 bases: TGTGCCAGCAGCTCCACCCTAGCGGGCTCCTACGAGCAGTACTTC. The encoded protein is CASSSTLAGSYEQYF. The rearrangement uses TRBV7-9 and TRBJ2-7, with 8 bases that match TRBD2. Trimming removed 4 bases from V and 0 bases from J; junction bases left unmatched: 5. The CDR3 consists of 15 residues. The germline CDR1 and CDR2 sequences are SEHNR and FQNEAQ (reference sequence).

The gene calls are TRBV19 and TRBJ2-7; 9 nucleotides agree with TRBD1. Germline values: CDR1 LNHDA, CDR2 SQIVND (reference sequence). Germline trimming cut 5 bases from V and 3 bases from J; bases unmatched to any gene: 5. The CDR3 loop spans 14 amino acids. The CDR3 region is CASSGGQGRYEQYF. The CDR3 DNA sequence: TGTGCCAGTAGTGGGGGACAGGGTCGCTACGAGCAGTACTTC.

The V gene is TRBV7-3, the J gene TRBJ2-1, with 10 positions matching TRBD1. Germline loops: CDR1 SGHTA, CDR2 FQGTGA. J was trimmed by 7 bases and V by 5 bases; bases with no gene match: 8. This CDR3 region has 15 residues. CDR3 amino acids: CASSERQGAGNEQFF. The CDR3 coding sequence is TGTGCCAGCAGCGAACGACAGGGGGCGGGAAATGAGCAGTTCTTC.

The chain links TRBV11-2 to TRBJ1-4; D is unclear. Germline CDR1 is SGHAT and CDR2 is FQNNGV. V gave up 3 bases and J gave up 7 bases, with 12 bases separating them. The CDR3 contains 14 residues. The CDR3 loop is CASSFSVPIEKLFF. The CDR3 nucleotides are TGTGCCAGCAGCTTTAGCGTACCGATTGAAAAACTGTTTTTT.

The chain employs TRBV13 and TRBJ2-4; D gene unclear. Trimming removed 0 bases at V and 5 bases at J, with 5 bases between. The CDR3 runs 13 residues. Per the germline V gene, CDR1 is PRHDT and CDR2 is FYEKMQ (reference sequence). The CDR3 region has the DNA TGTGCCAGCAGCTTAGGACAGCAAAACATTCAGTACTTC. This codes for CASSLGQQNIQYF.

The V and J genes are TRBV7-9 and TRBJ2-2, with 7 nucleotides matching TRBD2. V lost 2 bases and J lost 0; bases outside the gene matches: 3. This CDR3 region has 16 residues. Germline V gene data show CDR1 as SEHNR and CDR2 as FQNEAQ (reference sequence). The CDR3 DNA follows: TGTGCCAGCAGCTTACCAGGACTAGCGAACACCGGGGAGCTGTTTTTT. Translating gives CASSLPGLANTGELFF.